This T cell receptor (beta chain) was sequenced during a study of beta chain features in type 1 diabetes. Study-level background: In all, approximately 100,000,000 sorted cells from all samples were analyzed. Points from the study as a whole: Shorter templates might be favored by PCR, equally in patients and controls. Within each of all four CD4+ subsets, Type 1 diabetes patients had TCRB CDR3s that were moderately but significantly shorter. In the patient group, naive, central memory and Treg TCRB repertoires seemed more alike than in the healthy donor group.

This clone was observed a handful of times. Its antigen is currently unknown. Based on CD45RO/CCR7/CD25/CD127/CD95/CD27, CD4+ regulatory, stem cell-like memory, naive and central memory cells were sorted. J was trimmed by 2 bases and V by 3 bases; bases with no gene match: 6. The CDR3 is 16 amino acids. The germline CDR1 and CDR2 sequences are GTSNPN and SVGIG (reference sequence). Isolated RNA was reverse transcribed in full, so expressed TCRB transcripts were sequenced. Sequencing used immunoSEQ multiplex PCR; TCRdb keeps in-frame clones, though not all of them. The sample yields over 150,000 clones, less than 10% seen once.

Sequencing was performed on central memory CD4+ T cells from blood. The sequence was obtained from a man aged 18-30 years with type 1 diabetes. The V gene is TRBV30, the J gene TRBJ2-3; 12 bases match TRBD2. The CDR3 bases are TGTGCCTGGAGGAGGGCTAGCGGGGGGGCCACAGATACGCAGTATTTT. Protein: CAWRRASGGATDTQYF. Using reference TRBV30 and TRBJ2-3 for the parts outside the CDR3, the full variable domain is SQTIHQWPATLVQPVGSPLSLECTVEGTSNPNLYWYRQAAGRGLQLLFYSVGIGQISSEVPQNLSASRPQDRQFILSSKKLLLSDSGFYLCAWRRASGGATDTQYFGPGTRLTVL.